Following are 23 T cell receptor beta chains from one sample sequenced in a study of cytomegalovirus exposure and HLA in healthy donors. Researchers ran the PCR with 60 Vbeta and 13 Jbeta primers. Data came from immunoSEQ multiplex PCR; TCRdb stores just in-frame clones and leaves some out. This listing includes 45,000 or so clones. Input material: PBMCs. The receptors shown here come from a male donor in good health and CMV-seronegative.

The V gene is TRBV30, the J gene TRBJ2-7; no firm D call. V lost 2 bases and J 5 bases, leaving 7 bases between the germline ends. This CDR3 has 11 residues. CDR1 GTSNPN and CDR2 SVGIG come from the germline V gene (reference sequence). CDR3 loop: CAWSRRDEQYF. DNA for the CDR3: TGTGCCTGGAGTAGGAGAGACGAGCAGTACTTC.

The chain couples TRBV5-1 to TRBJ2-3, with 10 bases lining up with TRBD2. CDR1 and CDR2 from the germline V gene are SGHRS and YFSETQ. Unmatched junction bases numbered 6, after V lost 1 base and J lost 4 bases. The CDR3 covers 16 residues. Here the CDR3 reads CASSLTQRGGADTQYF. CDR3 DNA: TGCGCCAGCAGCTTGACCCAGCGGGGGGGCGCAGATACGCAGTATTTT.

The rearrangement joins TRBV30 to TRBJ2-7; 10 nucleotides line up with TRBD2. Germline V gene data show CDR1 as GTSNPN and CDR2 as SVGIG (reference sequence). CDR3 length: 17 amino acids. Trimming took 0 bases from V and 2 from J; bases not matched to a gene: 10. This CDR3 reads CAWSVKIAGGPPYEQYF. CDR3 nucleotide sequence: TGTGCCTGGAGTGTAAAAATAGCGGGGGGCCCCCCCTACGAGCAGTACTTC.

The chain couples TRBV5-1 to TRBJ2-5; 11 bases are shared with TRBD2. This CDR3 contains 16 residues. After removal of 2 bases from V and 3 bases from J, the junction contained 6 bases not matched to a gene. CDR1 and CDR2 from the germline V gene are SGHRS and YFSETQ. The CDR3 here is CASSLSLAGGEETQYF. In DNA form, the CDR3 reads TGCGCCAGCAGCTTATCCCTAGCGGGGGGCGAAGAGACCCAGTACTTC.

The gene calls are TRBV18 and TRBJ1-5; possible D gene TRBD1, 5 bases. Trimming took off 5 bases at V and 0 bases at J, with 11 bases between the two ends. The CDR3 length is 15 residues. The germline V gene encodes CDR1 KGHSH and CDR2 LQKENI. CDR3 sequence: CASSGQGYSNQPQHF. The CDR3 nucleotides are TGTGCCAGCTCAGGGCAGGGCTATAGCAATCAGCCCCAGCATTTT.

The chain has TRBV4-2 and TRBJ2-1; 12 bases are shared with TRBD2. The CDR3 has 16 amino acids. J lost 2 bases, V lost 3 bases, and 2 bases had no gene match. CDR1 and CDR2 (germline): LGHNA, YNFKEQ. Written as DNA, the CDR3 is TGTGCCAGCAGCCAGAGGACTAGCGGGGCCTACAATGAGCAGTTCTTC. Translation: CASSQRTSGAYNEQFF.

The chain combines TRBV29-1 with TRBJ1-1; a weak D match, TRBD1 (5 bases). The ends were cut back, 4 bases at V and 4 bases at J, with 13 bases in the middle. This CDR3 spans 13 amino acids. Germline assignment: CDR1 SQVTM and CDR2 ANQGSEA. CDR3 bases: TGCAGCGTTGCCGGGGACTGGGGCACTGAAGCTTTCTTT. It translates to CSVAGDWGTEAFF.

The chain has TRBV5-4 and TRBJ1-2, with 10 positions matching TRBD1. CDR1 is SGHNT and CDR2 is YYREEE in the germline V gene (reference sequence). V trimming: 2 bases; J trimming: 6 bases; junction bases outside the gene matches: 4. This CDR3 is 14 amino acids long. CDR3 DNA sequence: TGTGCCAGCAGCTTCGGGACAGGGGTCGATGGCTACACCTTC. Amino acid sequence: CASSFGTGVDGYTF. Full variable domain (rest looked up from reference TRBV5-4 and TRBJ1-2): ETGVTQSPTHLIKTRGQQVTLRCSSQSGHNTVSWYQQALGQGPQFIFQYYREEENGRGNFPPRFSGLQFPNYSSELNVNALELDDSALYLCASSFGTGVDGYTFGSGTRLTVV.

This rearrangement joins TRBV30 to TRBJ1-2, with no clear D. V lost 4 bases and J 3 bases, leaving 9 bases between the germline ends. CDR1 and CDR2 from the germline V gene are GTSNPN and SVGIG (reference sequence). The CDR3 runs to 12 residues. CDR3 residues: CAWTLNDYGYTF. The CDR3 DNA is TGTGCCTGGACACTGAATGACTATGGCTACACCTTC.

The rearrangement joins TRBV6-1 to TRBJ1-2; 9 bases align to TRBD1. CDR3 size: 14 residues. The V gene end was trimmed by 0 bases and the J gene end by 5 bases; junction bases not matched to a gene: 1. Germline values: CDR1 MNHNS, CDR2 SASEGT. The CDR3 region is CASSEAGQGYGYTF. The DNA for the CDR3 is TGTGCCAGCAGTGAAGCGGGACAGGGTTATGGCTACACCTTC.

The chain uses TRBV6-5 and TRBJ2-3; the D gene is possibly TRBD2 (6 bases). Looked up from germline, CDR1 is MNHEY and CDR2 is SVGAGI. With 6 bases removed from V and 0 bases from J, the gap between germline ends came to 10 bases. The CDR3 is 14 amino acids. This CDR3 reads CASRPGLSTDTQYF. CDR3 coding DNA: TGTGCCAGCAGGCCGGGACTTAGCACAGATACGCAGTATTTT.

The CDR3 reads CASTAWGDYGYTF. CDR3 DNA sequence: TGTGCCAGCACCGCATGGGGCGACTATGGCTACACCTTC. V and J are TRBV6-5 and TRBJ1-2; D might be TRBD1 (5 bases). This CDR3 contains 13 residues. The ends were cut back, 7 bases at V and 3 bases at J, with 12 bases in the middle. Germline V gene lookup returns CDR1 MNHEY and CDR2 SVGAGI.

This chain links TRBV7-2 with TRBJ1-2; the D is unclear. The V end lost 1 base, the J end lost 8 bases, and 14 bases lay between the germline ends. The CDR3 consists of 14 residues. Germline values: CDR1 SGHTA, CDR2 FQGNSA. The CDR3: CASSLGITEGGYTF. CDR3 DNA sequence: TGTGCCAGCAGCTTAGGAATAACAGAGGGAGGCTACACCTTC.

The chain carries TRBV18 and TRBJ1-3; TRBD1 might be the D (6 bases). CDR3 length: 15 amino acids. Germline V gene sequence: CDR1 KGHSH, CDR2 LQKENI. V was shortened by 5 bases and J by 0 bases, with 11 bases between the two germline ends. The CDR3 here is CASSKDRSSGNTIYF. For the CDR3, the DNA is TGTGCCAGCTCAAAAGACAGGAGCTCTGGAAACACCATATATTTT.

V and J are TRBV29-1 and TRBJ2-1; weak D call: TRBD2 (6 bases). Germline CDR1 reads SQVTM; CDR2 reads ANQGSEA. The CDR3 is 16 amino acids. V was cut by 3 bases and J by 1 base, with 16 bases left in between. This CDR3 is CSVEGGGDLSYNEQFF. The CDR3, as DNA: TGCAGCGTTGAGGGCGGCGGGGACCTTTCCTACAATGAGCAGTTCTTC.

V gene TRBV19 combines with J gene TRBJ1-2, with TRBD1 matching 9 bases. From germline, CDR1 is LNHDA and CDR2 SQIVND (reference sequence). This CDR3 contains 13 residues. The V segment lost 6 bases and the J segment 8 bases; nucleotides outside the gene matches: 7. CDR3 in amino acids: CASRFTGGDGYTF. The CDR3 DNA follows: TGTGCCAGTAGGTTTACAGGGGGCGACGGCTACACCTTC. The full variable domain, with the rest looked up from reference TRBV19 and TRBJ1-2, is DGGITQSPKYLFRKEGQNVTLSCEQNLNHDAMYWYRQDPGQGLRLIYYSQIVNDFQKGDIAEGYSVSREKKESFPLTVTSAQKNPTAFYLCASRFTGGDGYTFGSGTRLTVV.

CDR3 nucleotides: TGTGCCTGGAGTTTGGGGCCAGGGGGCCTCTCTGGGGCCAACGTCCTGACTTTC. Its translation is CAWSLGPGGLSGANVLTF. The genes are TRBV30 and TRBJ2-6; TRBD1 aligns across 8 bases. The CDR3 has 18 residues. Trimming took 2 bases from V and 0 from J; bases not matched to a gene: 9. Germline V lookup: CDR1 GTSNPN, CDR2 SVGIG (reference sequence).

This chain joins TRBV18 and TRBJ1-2; 8 bases map to TRBD1. The CDR3 is made up of 16 amino acids. Germline V gives CDR1 KGHSH, CDR2 LQKENI. The V segment lost 0 bases and the J segment 10 bases; nucleotides outside the gene matches: 13. CDR3 sequence (DNA): TGTGCCAGCTCACCACCGGGAGGACAGGGAAGCGATGACTACACCTTC. Its translation is CASSPPGGQGSDDYTF.

The rearrangement links TRBV7-6 to TRBJ1-2, with 8 bases identical to TRBD1. The CDR3 spans 16 residues. Germline values: CDR1 SGHVS, CDR2 FNYEAQ. Trimming took 1 base from V and 4 from J; bases not matched to a gene: 8. CDR3 residues: CASSLGTGGVGYGYTF. The DNA for the CDR3 is TGTGCCAGCAGCTTAGGCACAGGGGGAGTAGGCTATGGCTACACCTTC.

CDR3 residues: CASSQGFRGHINQPQHF. For the CDR3, the DNA is TGCGCCAGCAGCCAAGGTTTCCGAGGACACATAAATCAGCCCCAGCATTTT. V gene TRBV4-1 combines with J gene TRBJ1-5; TRBD1 might be the D (5 bases). Germline V CDR1 and CDR2: MGHRA, YSYEKL. The CDR3 runs to 17 residues. Trimming shortened V by 1 base and J by 4 bases, and 17 bases separated the two germline ends.

The gene calls are TRBV7-9 and TRBJ1-1; tentative D call: TRBD1 (5 bases). The germline V gene encodes CDR1 SEHNR and CDR2 FQNEAQ (reference sequence). The CDR3 contains 16 residues. V shed 5 bases and J shed 1 base, with 17 bases lying between them. CDR3 nucleotide sequence: TGTGCCAGCAGCGACTTGATCGGTGGGGCGAACACTGAAGCTTTCTTT. Translated, it gives CASSDLIGGANTEAFF.

The chain carries TRBV13 and TRBJ1-6; tentative D call: TRBD1 (6 bases). Germline assignment: CDR1 PRHDT and CDR2 FYEKMQ (reference sequence). The CDR3 has 15 amino acids. The V end lost 1 base, the J end lost 4 bases, and 8 bases lay between the germline ends. CDR3 in amino acids: CASSLEGQYNSPLHF. DNA for the CDR3: TGTGCCAGCAGCTTAGAAGGACAGTATAATTCACCCCTCCACTTT.

The rearrangement links TRBV10-1 to TRBJ2-7; weak D call: TRBD1 (6 bases). With 4 bases removed from V and 12 bases from J, the gap between germline ends came to 13 bases. There are 11 residues in the CDR3. Germline values: CDR1 WNHNN, CDR2 SYGVQD (reference sequence). The CDR3 bases are TGCGCCAGCAGTGGGGGGCAGGGGACGTACTTC. Translated, it gives CASSGGQGTYF.